This entry describes one T cell receptor (beta chain). The antigen is unknown. The data were taken from a study of CD8 T cells in ankylosing spondylitis. MiXCR was run by TCRdb on the 5' RACE reads, yielding one entry per CDR3 protein. Seen here are about 220,000 distinct CDR3 sequences, 15% to 20% observed once, and the top ten hold under 55%. Study-level findings and limits: Disease-linked clones were found to be CD8+ and relatively rare in peripheral blood. Reported data indicate significant enrichment of disease-linked clones within matched ankylosing spondylitis synovial fluid. A motif in TCR beta, a set of eight or nine highly homologous variants, appeared characteristic of ankylosing spondylitis blood.

Trimming stripped 5 bases from V and 9 bases from J, with 14 bases between. This CDR3 has 13 residues. Germline V gene sequence: CDR1 SGHTA, CDR2 FQGNSA. The chain joins TRBV7-2 to TRBJ2-1, with unresolved D. The receptor's source is a male donor with ankylosing spondylitis. Sequencing was done on a sample of blood, either unsorted or a sorted T cell fraction (not recorded which). The CDR3 bases are TGTGCCAGCAGCCCTGCCCTGGGCGGTGAGCAGTTCTTC. It codes for CASSPALGGEQFF.